This TCR beta chain appears in the sequencing data of a study of T cells in Graves' hyperthyroidism and ophthalmopathy. Study-wide context: Peripheral blood specimens were obtained at initial diagnosis, prior to any treatment. Findings and limits, study-wide: The model forecast ophthalmopathy, anticipating it by a median about 7 months before onset.

Germline-derived CDR1 and CDR2 are SQVTM and ANQGSEA. The CDR3 has 14 residues. The J segment lost 5 bases and the V segment lost 5 bases, leaving 7 bases of the junction unmatched. Participants, patients aged 18 to 65, had newly diagnosed hyperthyroidism with a duration under 2 months. PBMCs were obtained from about 10 ml fresh peripheral blood. This clonotype occurred many times. Its antigen is currently unknown. The investigators amplified TCR beta CDR3 regions from RNA transcripts. RT-PCR in the first round (using the HTBI primer set) targeted the TCR CDR3. TCRdb passed the multiplex PCR reads through MiXCR, listing each CDR3 protein once. Among 300,000 to 450,000 distinct CDR3 sequences listed, around 13% were seen once.

The TCR originated in a young woman with Graves' hyperthyroidism. Material for sequencing was blood. The chain uses TRBV29-1 and TRBJ2-5, with TRBD2 matching 11 bases. CDR3 residues: CSVRLAGTWETQYF. As DNA, the CDR3 is TGCAGCGTTAGACTAGCGGGGACTTGGGAGACCCAGTACTTC.